These T cell receptor beta chains were read from a single sample in a study of somatic mutations in cytotoxic T cells in rheumatoid arthritis. Using immunoSEQ multiplex PCR, the repertoire was profiled, and TCRdb retains in-frame clones only, with some absent. The data hold some 18,000 clones, with 70% to 85% observed a single time. Sequenced: CD8+ T cells sorted from blood. The source of these receptors is a man between 60 and 70 years old in good health. CDR3s include the opening cysteine and the closing phenylalanine or tryptophan. Fields, in order: D gene, J gene, V gene, clone size, CDR3 protein, CDR3 DNA. D genes are given only for firm matches. Part of the rows lack a size; the others show once, few, many or a class for expanded clones.

>NA|TRBJ1-5|TRBV27|NA
CASSLSRQGNQPQHF
TGTGCCAGCAGTTTATCCAGACAGGGCAATCAGCCCCAGCATTTT
>TRBD1|TRBJ1-2|TRBV6-4|few
CASRDTTGGHGYTF
TGTGCCAGCAGAGACACTACAGGGGGCCATGGCTACACCTTC
>NA|TRBJ2-7|TRBV14|once
CASSRLRDTSRYEQYF
TGTGCCAGCAGCCGGCTACGGGACACCTCCCGATACGAGCAGTACTTC
>TRBD1|TRBJ2-7|TRBV6-5|NA
CASSYGSGTGDYEQYF
TGTGCCAGCAGTTACGGCTCCGGGACAGGGGATTACGAGCAGTACTTC
>TRBD1|TRBJ1-2|TRBV29-1|NA
CSVLRTGGYGYTF
TGCAGCGTTCTACGGACAGGGGGCTATGGCTACACCTTC
>TRBD2|TRBJ2-3|TRBV5-1|NA
CASSFSGTYTDTQYF
TGCGCCAGCAGCTTTAGCGGGACCTACACAGATACGCAGTATTTT
>TRBD2|TRBJ2-7|TRBV13|once
CASSSGLVNSYEQYF
TGTGCCAGCAGCTCCGGACTAGTCAACTCCTACGAGCAGTACTTC
>TRBD2|TRBJ2-5|TRBV5-8|NA
CASGKRGGASGETQYF
TGTGCCAGCGGAAAGCGGGGGGGCGCGTCGGGTGAGACCCAGTACTTC
>NA|TRBJ2-1|TRBV9|NA
CASSVARVPYNEQFF
TGTGCCAGCAGCGTAGCCCGGGTTCCCTACAATGAGCAGTTCTTC
>NA|TRBJ2-7|TRBV11-2|NA
CASSLGGNYEQYF
TGTGCCAGCAGCTTAGGCGGAAACTACGAGCAGTACTTC
>NA|TRBJ2-5|TRBV19|NA
CASSLQRQETQYF
TGTGCCAGTAGTTTGCAGCGTCAAGAGACCCAGTACTTC
>TRBD1|TRBJ2-2|TRBV18|NA
CASSPSGQGITGELFF
TGTGCCAGCTCACCCTCGGGACAGGGGATCACCGGGGAGCTGTTTTTT
>NA|TRBJ1-5|TRBV10-3|NA
CAISDGGNQPQHF
TGTGCCATCAGTGATGGAGGCAATCAGCCCCAGCATTTT
>TRBD2|TRBJ2-2|TRBV7-3|NA
CASSPLGGRNTGELFF
TGTGCCAGCAGCCCCCTCGGCGGGAGAAACACCGGGGAGCTGTTTTTT
>TRBD2|TRBJ2-5|TRBV7-9|NA
CASSFPGLAGLWDRTQYF
TGTGCCAGCAGCTTCCCGGGACTAGCGGGACTATGGGATCGGACCCAGTACTTC
>NA|TRBJ2-2|TRBV13|NA
CASSNSGANTGELFF
TGTGCCAGCAGCAATAGCGGAGCGAACACCGGGGAGCTGTTTTTT
>NA|TRBJ2-1|TRBV27|NA
CASIGSGSYNEQFF
TGTGCCAGCATAGGGAGTGGCTCCTACAATGAGCAGTTCTTC
>NA|TRBJ2-1|TRBV27|NA
CASSHIVDKDNEQFF
TGTGCCAGCAGCCACATAGTGGACAAGGACAATGAGCAGTTCTTC
>NA|TRBJ1-3|TRBV6-5|NA
CASSLTGPGNTIYF
TGTGCCAGCAGCCTGACAGGACCTGGAAACACCATATATTTT
>TRBD2|TRBJ2-1|TRBV5-4|few
CASSFEAGQNYNEQFF
TGTGCCAGCAGCTTTGAAGCGGGGCAGAACTACAATGAGCAGTTCTTC
>NA|TRBJ2-1|TRBV6-5|NA
CASSYRLVGYNEQFF
TGTGCCAGCAGTTACCGACTAGTGGGCTACAATGAGCAGTTCTTC
>TRBD1|TRBJ2-7|TRBV4-1|once
CASSLTGTGTHEQYF
TGCGCCAGCAGCTTAACCGGGACAGGGACCCACGAGCAGTACTTC
>NA|TRBJ1-5|TRBV6-5|NA
CASSYGLDQPQHF
TGTGCCAGCAGTTACGGTCTAGATCAGCCCCAGCATTTT
>NA|TRBJ2-2|TRBV19|NA
CASTPWAGANTGELFF
TGTGCCAGTACTCCCTGGGCAGGGGCGAACACCGGGGAGCTGTTTTTT
>NA|TRBJ2-1|TRBV7-9|NA
CASSLTGWSYNEQFF
TGTGCCAGCAGCTTAACAGGGTGGTCCTACAATGAGCAGTTCTTC
>TRBD2|TRBJ2-1|TRBV4-3|NA
CASSQDLAGTYNEQFF
TGCGCCAGCAGCCAAGACTTAGCGGGGACATACAATGAGCAGTTCTTC
>TRBD2|TRBJ2-5|TRBV5-4|NA
CASSGIAGGLQETQYF
TGTGCCAGCAGCGGCATAGCGGGAGGTCTCCAAGAGACCCAGTACTTC
>NA|TRBJ2-2|TRBV23-1|NA
CASSRVGGGLGTGELFF
TGCGCCAGCAGTCGGGTCGGGGGAGGATTAGGCACCGGGGAGCTGTTTTTT
>TRBD2|TRBJ2-7|TRBV11-2|NA
CASSLGGGVREQYF
TGTGCCAGCAGCTTAGGTGGGGGGGTAAGGGAGCAGTACTTC
>NA|TRBJ2-6|TRBV1|NA
CTSSQVGCGANVLTF
NA
>NA|TRBJ2-1|TRBV27|NA
CASSPSTISSYNEQFF
TGTGCCAGCAGTCCATCCACTATTAGCTCCTACAATGAGCAGTTCTTC
>TRBD1|TRBJ2-7|TRBV6-1|NA
CASSGTGREQYF
TGTGCCAGCAGCGGGACAGGGCGGGAGCAGTACTTC
>TRBD2|TRBJ2-7|TRBV2|few
CASSDKRGAGEQYF
TGTGCCAGCAGTGATAAGCGGGGAGCGGGAGAGCAGTACTTC
>NA|TRBJ1-5|TRBV7-6|NA
CASSDGQNQPQHF
TGTGCCAGCAGCGACGGACAGAATCAGCCCCAGCATTTT
>NA|TRBJ2-7|TRBV18|NA
CASSPLRDLYEQYF
TGTGCCAGCTCACCCCTCCGGGATCTCTACGAGCAGTACTTC
>TRBD1|TRBJ2-7|TRBV6-5|medium-sized
CASSGTGREQYF
TGTGCCAGCAGCGGGACAGGGCGGGAGCAGTACTTC
>NA|TRBJ2-2|TRBV6-6|NA
CASSYSRGSGELFF
TGTGCCAGCAGTTACTCGAGAGGGTCCGGGGAGCTGTTTTTT
>TRBD1|TRBJ1-2|TRBV13|NA
CASRQWDRGQDGYTF
TGTGCCAGCAGGCAATGGGACAGGGGGCAGGATGGCTACACCTTC
>TRBD1|TRBJ2-7|TRBV11-1|NA
CASSVGQPYEQYF
TGTGCCAGCAGCGTGGGACAGCCCTACGAGCAGTACTTC
>NA|TRBJ2-1|TRBV7-9|NA
CASSSRGSGNEQFF
TGTGCCAGCAGCTCTAGGGGTTCGGGCAATGAGCAGTTCTTC